This T cell receptor (beta chain) was recovered during a study of blood T cell repertoires in COVID-19. Study-wide context: Specimens from acute and convalescent COVID-19 originated in the United States, Italy and Spain. PBMCs, B-cell-depleted T cells, or T cells provided the cDNA or gDNA that made up the material.

Profiling relied on immunoSEQ multiplex PCR, and the TCRdb table lists in-frame clones only, not all of them. Here the sample spans about 260,000 clones, approximately 90% being singletons. This CDR3 region has 15 residues. Trimming cost V 2 bases and J 2 bases, with 13 bases left between them. Per the germline V gene, CDR1 is MNHNY and CDR2 is SVGAGI (reference sequence). What was sequenced was peripheral blood. This sequence originates from a man in his late teens or twenties with active or convalescent COVID-19. This chain uses TRBV6-6 with TRBJ2-7; a possible D gene is TRBD2 (6 bases). The CDR3, as DNA: TGTGCCAGCAGTTACGAACCGGGACTGGCCTACGAGCAGTACTTC. It codes for CASSYEPGLAYEQYF.